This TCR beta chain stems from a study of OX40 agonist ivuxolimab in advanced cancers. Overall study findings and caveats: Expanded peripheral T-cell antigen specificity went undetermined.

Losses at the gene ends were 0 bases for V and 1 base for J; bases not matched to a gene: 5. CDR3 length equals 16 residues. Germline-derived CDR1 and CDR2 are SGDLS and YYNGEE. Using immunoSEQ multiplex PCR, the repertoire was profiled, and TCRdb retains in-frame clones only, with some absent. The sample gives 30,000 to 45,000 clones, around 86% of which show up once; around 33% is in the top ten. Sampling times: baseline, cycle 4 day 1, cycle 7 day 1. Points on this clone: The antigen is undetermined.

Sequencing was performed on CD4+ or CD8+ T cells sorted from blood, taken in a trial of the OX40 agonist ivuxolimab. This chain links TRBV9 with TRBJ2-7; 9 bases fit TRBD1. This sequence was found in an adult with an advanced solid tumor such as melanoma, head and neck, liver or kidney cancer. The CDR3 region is CASSVDPGQGSYEQYF. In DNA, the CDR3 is TGTGCCAGCAGCGTAGACCCGGGACAGGGTTCCTACGAGCAGTACTTC.